The clone carrying this T cell receptor (beta chain) has a single count. The antigen is unknown. The survey-level immunoSEQ assay was used. The repertoire was sequenced with immunoSEQ multiplex PCR; TCRdb's copy has only in-frame clones and lacks some. This table has 30,000 to 40,000 clones, approximately 88% appearing once. The data were taken from a study of STAT5B mutations in CD4+ large granular lymphocyte leukemia. General study points: Around 25% of private leukemic clonotypes occurred rarely in other patients' non-leukemic repertoires.

The germline CDR1 and CDR2 sequences are MNHEY and SVGAGI. With 0 bases removed from V and 2 bases from J, the gap between germline ends came to 11 bases. The CDR3 is 15 amino acids. This TCR derives from a human donor in good health. Sequenced sample: CD4+ T cells from blood buffy coats. This chain links TRBV6-5 with TRBJ2-7; D is possibly TRBD1 (5 bases). The CDR3 is CASSYSKTAPYEQYF. CDR3 DNA sequence: TGTGCCAGCAGTTACTCGAAGACAGCTCCCTACGAGCAGTACTTC.